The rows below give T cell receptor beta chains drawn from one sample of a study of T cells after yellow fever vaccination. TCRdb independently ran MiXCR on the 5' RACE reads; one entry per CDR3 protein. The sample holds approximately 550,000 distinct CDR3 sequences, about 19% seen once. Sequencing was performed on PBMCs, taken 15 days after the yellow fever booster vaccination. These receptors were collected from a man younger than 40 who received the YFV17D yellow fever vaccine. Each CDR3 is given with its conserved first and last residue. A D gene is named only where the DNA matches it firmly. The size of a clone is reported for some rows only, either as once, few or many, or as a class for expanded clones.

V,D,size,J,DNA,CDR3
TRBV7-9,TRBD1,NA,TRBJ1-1,TGTGCCAGCAGCCCTACAGGGGGCGTCACTGAAGCTTTCTTT,CASSPTGGVTEAFF
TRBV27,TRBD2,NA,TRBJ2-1,TGTGCCAGCAGTTTATTCCTAGCGGGAGGCCTTAATGAGCAGTTCTTC,CASSLFLAGGLNEQFF
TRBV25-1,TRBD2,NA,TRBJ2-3,TGTGCCAGCGGACCCAGGACTAGCGGGAGAGATACGCAGTATTTT,CASGPRTSGRDTQYF
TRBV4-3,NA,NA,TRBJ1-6,TGCGCCAGCAGCCAGAGCTTCACGGGGAATTCACCCCTCCACTTT,CASSQSFTGNSPLHF
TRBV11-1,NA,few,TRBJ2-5,TGTGCCAGCAGCCGCGGGACGGGTCACGGGACCCAGTACTTC,CASSRGTGHGTQYF
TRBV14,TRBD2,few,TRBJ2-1,TGTGCCAGCAGCCAAGACCCCGGGAGGGAGGGTGAGCAGTTCTTC,CASSQDPGREGEQFF
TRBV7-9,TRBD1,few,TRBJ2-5,TGTGCCAGCAGCTCCGGTGTGGTAAGGGGGCACGGAGAGACCCAGTACTTC,CASSSGVVRGHGETQYF
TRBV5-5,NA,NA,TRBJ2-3,TGTGCCAGCAGCTTGGAAGTAGATACGCAGTATTTT,CASSLEVDTQYF
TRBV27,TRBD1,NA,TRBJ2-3,TGTGCCAGCAGTTGGACAGGGTCAGATACGCAGTATTTT,CASSWTGSDTQYF
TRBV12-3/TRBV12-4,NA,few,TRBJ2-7,TGTGCCAGCAGTTTATCAGGAACACCCCATGTGCAGTACTTC,CASSLSGTPHVQYF
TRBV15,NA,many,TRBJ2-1,TGTGCCACCAGCAGATCCACCAATGAGCAGTTCTTC,CATSRSTNEQFF
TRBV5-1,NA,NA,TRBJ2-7,TGCGCCAGCAGCCTCGGGGAGATGTCCTACGAGCAGTACTTC,CASSLGEMSYEQYF
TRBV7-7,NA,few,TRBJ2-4,TGTGCCAGCAGCGCGGGGACTCAGCTAGCCAAAAACATTCAGTACTTC,CASSAGTQLAKNIQYF
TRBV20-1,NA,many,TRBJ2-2,TGCAGTGCTTGGGGCACCGGGGAGCTGTTTTTT,CSAWGTGELFF
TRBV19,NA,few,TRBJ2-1,TGTGCCAGCGGGGAGACAACCCCCCATGAGCAGTTCTTC,CASGETTPHEQFF
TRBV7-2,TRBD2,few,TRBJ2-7,TGTGCCAGCTGTGGGACTAGCGGGAGGTACGAGCAGTACTTC,CASCGTSGRYEQYF
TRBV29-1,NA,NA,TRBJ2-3,TGCAGCGTTGATTTCGGGGGTGGGCGGCGCACAGATACGCAGTATTTT,CSVDFGGGRRTDTQYF
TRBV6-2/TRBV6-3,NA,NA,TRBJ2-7,TGTGCCAGCAGTTACGGGCTGGACAGCGGCGAGCAGTACTTC,CASSYGLDSGEQYF
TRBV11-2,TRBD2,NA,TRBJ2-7,TGTGCCAGCAGCTTAGAACTAGCGGGAGGCTACGAGCAGTACTTC,CASSLELAGGYEQYF
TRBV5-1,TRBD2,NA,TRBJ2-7,TGCGCCAGCAGCTTGGCCGGATCTAGCGGGAGGTTGGGCTACGAGCAGTACTTC,CASSLAGSSGRLGYEQYF
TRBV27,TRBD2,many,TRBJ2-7,TGTGCCAGCAGAAAAGGGACTAGCGGGAGTGTCGAGCAGTACTTC,CASRKGTSGSVEQYF
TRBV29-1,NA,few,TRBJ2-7,TGCAGCGTTGAGTTTTCCGAGGAAGAGCAGTACTTC,CSVEFSEEEQYF
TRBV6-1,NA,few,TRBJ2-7,TGTGCCAGCAGCTCTCCGGGGACGGAAGAGTGGCAGCAGTACTTC,CASSSPGTEEWQQYF
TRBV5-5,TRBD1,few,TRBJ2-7,TGTGCCAGCAGCTTAGGTGGGACAGTCACCTACGAGCAGTACTTC,CASSLGGTVTYEQYF
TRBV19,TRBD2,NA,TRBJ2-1,TGTGCCAGTAGTGCCCGCTCCGGGACTAGCGGAGACGAGCAGTTCTTC,CASSARSGTSGDEQFF
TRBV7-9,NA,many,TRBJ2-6,TGTGCCAGCAGCTCCGGGACCACGGCCAACGTCCTGACTTTC,CASSSGTTANVLTF